A single sample is the source of the 20 T cell receptor beta chains below, sequenced in a study of blood T cell repertoires in COVID-19. Generated by immunoSEQ multiplex PCR, the TCRdb table keeps only in-frame clones and is missing some. The table includes some 530,000 clones, approximately 86% detected once. Sequencing was performed on PBMCs or T cells enriched from blood (not recorded which). The receptors come from a woman in her sixties who had recovered from COVID-19.

This chain connects TRBV19 to TRBJ2-7; TRBD1 agrees at 7 bases. This CDR3 is 14 amino acids long. J was trimmed by 1 base and V by 7 bases; bases with no gene match: 7. Germline CDR1 reads LNHDA; CDR2 reads SQIVND (reference sequence). The CDR3 region has the DNA TGTGCCAGTACCGCCGGGACAGATTCCTACGAGCAGTACTTC. The encoded protein is CASTAGTDSYEQYF.

This chain joins TRBV27 and TRBJ2-1, with 10 positions matching TRBD2. V gave up 6 bases and J gave up 0 bases; unmatched junction bases: 2. Germline assignment: CDR1 MNHEY and CDR2 SMNVEV (reference sequence). The CDR3 consists of 15 residues. CDR3 sequence (DNA): TGTGCCAGCAGACTAGCGGGGAGCTCCTACAATGAGCAGTTCTTC. It encodes CASRLAGSSYNEQFF.

The V call is TRBV2, the J call TRBJ2-7; D perhaps matches TRBD2 (6 bases). V shed 7 bases and J shed 2 bases, with 15 bases lying between them. Looked up from germline, CDR1 is SNHLY and CDR2 is FYNNEI. This CDR3 is built from 14 residues. CDR3 DNA: TGTGCCAGCACGGGGGACTCCAAGACCTACGAGCAGTACTTC. It codes for CASTGDSKTYEQYF. Filled out from reference TRBV2 and TRBJ2-7, the complete variable domain reads EPEVTQTPSHQVTQMGQEVILRCVPISNHLYFYWYRQILGQKVEFLVSFYNNEISEKSEIFDDQFSVERPDGSNFTLKIRSTKLEDSAMYFCASTGDSKTYEQYFGPGTRLTVT.

The rearrangement uses TRBV12-3 or TRBV12-4 and TRBJ1-2; no reliable D call. The CDR3 is 13 amino acids. The germline V and J ends were trimmed by 5 bases and 2 bases, with 9 bases remaining between them. As DNA, the CDR3 is TGTGCCAGCAGTCCACGGAGGAACTATGGCTACACCTTC. Its protein product is CASSPRRNYGYTF.

The rearrangement uses TRBV29-1 and TRBJ2-6; 7 nucleotides line up with TRBD2. The CDR3 consists of 17 residues. CDR1 is SQVTM, CDR2 ANQGSEA, per germline. The V gene end was trimmed by 2 bases and the J gene end by 2 bases; junction bases not matched to a gene: 9. The CDR3 spells CSVESTGGSPGANVLTF. The CDR3 nucleotides are TGCAGCGTTGAATCGACGGGGGGTTCCCCTGGGGCCAACGTCCTGACTTTC. Drawing the rest from reference TRBV29-1 and TRBJ2-6, the complete variable domain is SAVISQKPSRDICQRGTSLTIQCQVDSQVTMMFWYRQQPGQSLTLIATANQGSEATYESGFVIDKFPISRPNLTFSTLTVSNMSPEDSSIYLCSVESTGGSPGANVLTFGAGSRLTVL.

This clone was counted a single time. V gene TRBV24-1 combines with J gene TRBJ2-1, with TRBD2 matching 10 bases. Germline values: CDR1 KGHDR, CDR2 SFDVKD. V was clipped by 0 bases and J by 0 bases; unmatched bases: 10. CDR3 size: 20 residues. The CDR3 sequence is CATSDLGLAGASSSYNEQFF. The CDR3 bases are TGTGCCACCAGTGATTTGGGGCTAGCGGGGGCCTCAAGCTCCTACAATGAGCAGTTCTTC.

The chain joins TRBV2 to TRBJ2-7, with a tentative D call TRBD1 (6 bases). Germline CDR1 is SNHLY and CDR2 is FYNNEI. Trimming cost V 0 bases and J 10 bases, with 13 bases left between them. The CDR3 has 13 amino acids. The CDR3 is CASSEAPWTEQYV. CDR3 nucleotide sequence: TGTGCCAGCAGTGAAGCTCCTTGGACAGAACAGTACGTC.

The chain uses TRBV27 and TRBJ2-3; tentative D call: TRBD2 (7 bases). The CDR3 contains 15 residues. The germline CDR1 and CDR2 sequences are MNHEY and SMNVEV (reference sequence). Trimming removed 4 bases at V and 0 bases at J, with 11 bases between. The CDR3 spells CASSSGGQSTDTQYF. The CDR3, as DNA: TGTGCCAGCAGTTCCGGGGGGCAAAGCACAGATACGCAGTATTTT.

This clone was counted once. The chain has TRBV13 and TRBJ1-5; 8 bases agree with TRBD1. The V gene's germline CDR1 is PRHDT and CDR2 FYEKMQ (reference sequence). V trimming: 5 bases; J trimming: 8 bases; junction bases outside the gene matches: 8. CDR3 length: 14 amino acids. The CDR3 DNA reads TGTGCCAGCAGCGAGGACAGGGCCGGTAAGCCCCAGCATTTT. Its protein is CASSEDRAGKPQHF.

The chain has TRBV3-1 (or the pseudogene TRBV3-2) and TRBJ2-3; TRBD2 agrees at 9 bases. The CDR3 contains 15 residues. V lost 4 bases, J lost 2 bases, and 4 bases stayed unmatched. The germline V gene encodes CDR1 LGHDT and CDR2 YNNKEL (reference sequence). The CDR3, as DNA: TGTGCCAGCAGCCCGGGGACTAGCCCCACAGATACGCAGTATTTT. Protein: CASSPGTSPTDTQYF.

This chain links TRBV30 with TRBJ1-5; 10 positions agree with TRBD1. This CDR3 comprises 16 residues. The trim removed 0 bases at V and 3 bases at J, leaving 5 bases unmatched. Germline values: CDR1 GTSNPN, CDR2 SVGIG (reference sequence). The CDR3 loop reads CAWSVQGTGANQPQHF. The CDR3 DNA reads as TGTGCCTGGAGTGTACAAGGGACAGGGGCCAATCAGCCCCAGCATTTT.

J is TRBJ1-6 and V is TRBV6-5; D is perhaps TRBD1 (6 bases). Per germline, CDR1 MNHEY and CDR2 SVGAGI. CDR3 length: 14 residues. V lost 4 bases and J 14 bases, leaving 18 bases between the germline ends. The chain's CDR3 is CASSSHTGYPALHF. The DNA for the CDR3 is TGTGCCAGCAGTTCCCATACAGGGTACCCAGCCCTCCACTTT.

The rearrangement uses TRBV18 and TRBJ1-2; 7 nucleotides line up with TRBD1. There are 15 residues in the CDR3. Germline CDR1 KGHSH, CDR2 LQKENI. Trimming at V came to 2 bases and at J to 1 base, leaving 4 bases not matched to a gene. CDR3 sequence reads: CASSPGQVVNYGYTF. CDR3 DNA sequence: TGTGCCAGCTCACCAGGACAGGTTGTTAACTATGGCTACACCTTC. Full variable domain (missing parts from reference TRBV18 and TRBJ1-2): NAGVMQNPRHLVRRRGQEARLRCSPMKGHSHVYWYRQLPEEGLKFMVYLQKENIIDESGMPKERFSAEFPKEGPSILRIQQVVRGDSAAYFCASSPGQVVNYGYTFGSGTRLTVV.

V and J are TRBV5-4 and TRBJ2-5, with 11 bases lining up with TRBD2. Losses at the gene ends were 2 bases for V and 4 bases for J; bases not matched to a gene: 7. CDR1 and CDR2 (germline): SGHNT, YYREEE (reference sequence). This CDR3 is built from 16 residues. CDR3 region: CASSLLAGAGGETQYF. Written as DNA, the CDR3 is TGTGCCAGCAGCTTACTAGCGGGGGCGGGGGGAGAGACCCAGTACTTC.

V gene TRBV5-5 combines with J gene TRBJ1-2; 8 nucleotides align to TRBD1. The CDR3 is made up of 16 amino acids. Germline CDR1 and CDR2: SGHKS and YYEKEE (reference sequence). V lost 6 bases, J lost 3 bases, and 13 bases stayed unmatched. CDR3 nucleotides: TGTGCCAGCAATACCGAATTGGACAGGGAAGACTATGGCTACACCTTC. It yields the protein CASNTELDREDYGYTF.

V is TRBV27 and J is TRBJ1-2; 8 nucleotides agree with TRBD1. Germline V gene lookup returns CDR1 MNHEY and CDR2 SMNVEV (reference sequence). J was trimmed by 2 bases and V by 6 bases; bases with no gene match: 11. The CDR3 is 16 residues long. CDR3 residues: CASRRGTGEMNYGYTF. CDR3 bases: TGTGCCAGCAGGCGAGGGACAGGAGAAATGAACTATGGCTACACCTTC.

The chain couples TRBV7-2 to TRBJ1-2, with D unresolved. Trimming cost V 1 base and J 3 bases, with 18 bases left between them. The germline CDR1 and CDR2 sequences are SGHTA and FQGNSA. The CDR3 covers 17 residues. In DNA form, the CDR3 reads TGTGCCAGCAGCTTAGATTCAGGACGCGGGGTTTACTATGGCTACACCTTC. This sequence encodes CASSLDSGRGVYYGYTF.

The chain uses TRBV30 and TRBJ1-6; D may be TRBD1 (5 bases). Germline CDR1 reads GTSNPN; CDR2 reads SVGIG (reference sequence). Trimming took off 2 bases at V and 0 bases at J, with 11 bases between the two ends. The CDR3 loop spans 16 amino acids. This CDR3 is CAWSRGRSSYNSPLHF. CDR3 in DNA: TGTGCCTGGAGTCGGGGGAGAAGCTCCTATAATTCACCCCTCCACTTT.

This chain links TRBV7-9 with TRBJ2-1; the match to TRBD2 covers 8 bases. After removal of 5 bases from V and 4 bases from J, the junction contained 4 bases not matched to a gene. This CDR3 region has 14 residues. CDR1 SEHNR and CDR2 FQNEAQ come from the germline V gene (reference sequence). DNA of the CDR3: TGTGCCAGCAGCGACGGGGGGGTTTACAATGAGCAGTTCTTC. This encodes CASSDGGVYNEQFF. The variable domain in full, with the rest retrieved from reference TRBV7-9 and TRBJ2-1, is DTGVSQNPRHKITKRGQNVTFRCDPISEHNRLYWYRQTLGQGPEFLTYFQNEAQLEKSRLLSDRFSAERPKGSFSTLEIQRTEQGDSAMYLCASSDGGVYNEQFFGPGTRLTVL.

The rearrangement links TRBV6-5 to TRBJ2-7; 10 bases fit TRBD1. The CDR3 covers 16 residues. Per the germline V gene, CDR1 is MNHEY and CDR2 is SVGAGI. V trimming: 2 bases; J trimming: 3 bases; junction bases outside the gene matches: 7. CDR3 amino acids: CASSYPGTGASYEQYV. The CDR3 DNA reads as TGTGCCAGCAGTTACCCAGGGACAGGGGCCAGCTACGAGCAGTACGTC.